The clone carrying this TCR beta chain was recorded at least ten times. Its matching antigen is unknown. This specimen comes from a study of CD8+CD57+ T cells in acquired aplastic anemia. V dropped 3 bases and J dropped 6 bases, with 14 bases sitting between them. Germline CDR1 reads SNHLY; CDR2 reads FYNNEI. The CDR3 has 15 amino acids. Selection for sequencing was limited to patients who had shown CD8+CD57+ cell expansion by flow cytometry. Severe acquired aplastic anemia affected all patients. Study-wide results and caveats: Fewer than 35 shared CD8+ CDR3s appeared highly expressed within patients' immunodominant clones.

Using genomic DNA as the template, TCR beta VDJ and CDR3 profiling was carried out. From the reads, TCRdb called clonotypes with MiXCR, one entry per CDR3 protein. The table shows 150,000 or so distinct CDR3 sequences, with 47% occurring only once. The receptor was derived from a human donor with aplastic anemia. Sequencing was done on a sample of sorted CD4+, CD8+, or CD8+CD57+ T cells (not recorded which) from PBMCs. The chain joins TRBV2 to TRBJ1-4; no reliable D call. Written as DNA, the CDR3 is TGTGCCAGCAGTGACCCGGGAGAGGGTGATGAAAAACTGTTTTTT. It codes for CASSDPGEGDEKLFF.